The 16 T cell receptor beta chains presented below share a single source sample, sequenced in a study of metastatic and nonmetastatic thyroid tumors. Each patient came to thyroid surgery without any prior treatment (of any kind). TCRdb re-clonotyped the PCR reads via MiXCR. The sample yields about 93,000 clones, around 9.1% seen once. The material sequenced was blood. The receptors stem from a female donor with papillary thyroid cancer or a benign thyroid nodule (not recorded which). Some clones in this sample may be carry-over from other donors' samples.

In this sample, this clone turned up once. In DNA, the CDR3 is TGCAGTGGTTCGGGACAGGGGGCTAACTACGAGCAGTACTTC. This codes for CSGSGQGANYEQYF. The chain couples TRBV20-1 to TRBJ2-7, with 12 bases aligning to TRBD1. The V and J ends lost 7 bases and 3 bases, in that order; junction bases with no gene match: 7. This CDR3 is 14 amino acids long. Germline assignment: CDR1 DFQATT and CDR2 SNEGSKA (reference sequence).

V usage is TRBV6-1 and J usage is TRBJ1-3; D perhaps matches TRBD1 (5 bases). V lost 2 bases and J lost 1, with 9 bases in between. Germline-derived CDR1 and CDR2 are MNHNS and SASEGT. This CDR3 contains 15 residues. Here the CDR3 reads CASSESRASGNTIYF. The CDR3 coding sequence is TGTGCCAGCAGTGAATCCAGGGCGTCTGGAAACACCATATATTTT.

This clone was picked up many times. This could be a read error, since a much larger clone is one nucleotide away. Within the sample, other DNA sequences also encode this same CDR3. The genes are TRBV6-1 and TRBJ1-6; no clear D. V lost 4 bases, J lost 2 bases, and 6 bases lay in between. Germline V gene sequence: CDR1 MNHNS, CDR2 SASEGT. The CDR3 has 14 residues. Here the CDR3 DNA reads TGTGCCAGCAGTGCCGGGCCCTATAATTCACCCCTCCACTTT. It specifies CASSAGPYNSPLHF.

This clone was counted ten times or more. The chain carries TRBV7-2 and TRBJ1-6; no clear D gene. Deletions cut 1 base from V and 5 bases from J, with 3 bases between. The CDR3 has 13 residues. Germline V gene sequence: CDR1 SGHTA, CDR2 FQGNSA. This chain's CDR3 is CASSLGDNSPLHF. Written as DNA, the CDR3 is TGTGCCAGCAGCTTAGGGGATAATTCACCCCTCCACTTT.

This clone occurred many times. V and J are TRBV5-7 and TRBJ2-1; 10 bases align to TRBD2. TRBV5-7 is identified as an open reading frame with a role that is uncertain. The CDR3 extends over 16 amino acids. Losses at the gene ends were 3 bases for V and 3 bases for J; bases not matched to a gene: 6. This chain's CDR3 is CASSSDLAGVYNEQFF. Written as DNA, the CDR3 is TGTGCCAGCAGCTCAGACCTAGCGGGAGTCTACAATGAGCAGTTCTTC.

This clone has ten or more counts. V is TRBV6-1 and J is TRBJ1-1; tentatively, D is TRBD1 (5 bases). V gave up 7 bases and J gave up 9 bases, with 12 bases separating them. The germline gives CDR1 MNHNS, CDR2 SASEGT. The CDR3 runs to 11 residues. The CDR3 sequence: CASTLGEKAFF. CDR3 bases: TGTGCCAGCACCTTAGGGGAGAAAGCTTTCTTT.

This clone was recorded at least ten times. The V gene is TRBV12-3 or TRBV12-4, the J gene TRBJ1-3; no clear D. The CDR3 consists of 14 residues. Trimming took 8 bases from V and 3 from J, leaving 14 bases between them. The CDR3 reads CASSPRVYGNTIYF. The CDR3 DNA reads as TGTGCCAGCTCACCAAGGGTATATGGAAACACCATATATTTT.

This clone was seen ten or more times. The J gene is TRBJ1-1, the V gene TRBV12-3 or TRBV12-4, with D possibly being TRBD1 (5 bases). This CDR3 is 14 amino acids long. V was pared by 1 base and J by 4 bases, with 10 bases between. CDR3 nucleotide sequence: TGTGCCAGCAGTTTAGGGGGCGTCGGCACTGAAGCTTTCTTT. It yields the protein CASSLGGVGTEAFF.

The rearrangement uses TRBV7-2 and TRBJ2-6; D uncertain. This CDR3 has 17 residues. The ends were cut back, 0 bases at V and 0 bases at J, with 9 bases in the middle. CDR1 is SGHTA and CDR2 is FQGNSA in the germline V gene. The CDR3 protein is CASSLASHLSGANVLTF. The CDR3 DNA is TGTGCCAGCAGCTTAGCTTCCCACCTCTCTGGGGCCAACGTCCTGACTTTC.

This clone was seen more than once but under ten times. A much more abundant neighbour one base away suggests this may be a read error. Other nucleotide sequences from this sample produce the same CDR3. V is TRBV20-1 and J is TRBJ2-1, with 8 bases aligning to TRBD2. Germline V lookup: CDR1 DFQATT, CDR2 SNEGSKA (reference sequence). V trimming: 2 bases; J trimming: 1 base; junction bases outside the gene matches: 10. The CDR3 sequence is 17 residues long. The CDR3 here is CSARNLAGGFSYNEQFF. DNA of the CDR3: TGCAGTGCTAGAAATCTGGCGGGGGGATTTTCCTACAATGAGCAGTTCTTC.

This clone was counted ten times or more. The chain links TRBV6-4 to TRBJ2-6; 7 nucleotides align to TRBD1. CDR1 is MRHNA, CDR2 SNTAGT, per germline. The CDR3 has 16 residues. Trimming removed 6 bases from V and 0 bases from J; junction bases left unmatched: 5. The CDR3 region has the DNA TGTGCCAGCAGCCCGGGACAGTTCTCTGGGGCCAACGTCCTGACTTTC. Its protein product is CASSPGQFSGANVLTF.

This clone was seen many times. The chain links TRBV6-5 to TRBJ2-7; weak D call: TRBD2 (5 bases). V was shortened by 2 bases and J by 0 bases, with 17 bases between the two germline ends. The CDR3 totals 17 residues. Germline CDR1 reads MNHEY; CDR2 reads SVGAGI. The DNA of the CDR3 is TGTGCCAGCAGTTACGGCGGGCGAAGGACTTACTCCTACGAGCAGTACTTC. Amino acid sequence: CASSYGGRRTYSYEQYF.

This clone was counted many times. This chain joins TRBV28 and TRBJ1-2; D might be TRBD1 (5 bases). This CDR3 region has 15 residues. V lost 4 bases and J lost 2, with 14 bases in between. The V gene's germline CDR1 is MDHEN and CDR2 SYDVKM. CDR3 residues: CASSYLVGQNYGYTF. CDR3 DNA sequence: TGTGCCAGCAGTTATCTAGTGGGGCAGAACTATGGCTACACCTTC.

This clone has at least ten counts. The chain combines TRBV30 with TRBJ1-2; D is uncertain. Per the germline V gene, CDR1 is GTSNPN and CDR2 is SVGIG (reference sequence). This CDR3 has 15 amino acids. The V and J ends lost 0 bases and 0 bases respectively, with 11 bases between them. Here the CDR3 DNA reads TGTGCCTGGAGTGTATGGGAGGGCGCTAACTATGGCTACACCTTC. This gives the protein CAWSVWEGANYGYTF.

At least ten counts were recorded for this clone. The rearrangement joins TRBV19 to TRBJ2-1, with TRBD1 matching 7 bases. This CDR3 spans 12 amino acids. Germline CDR1 LNHDA, CDR2 SQIVND (reference sequence). V shed 3 bases and J 8 bases; nucleotides not matched to a gene: 1. The CDR3: CASSITGDEQFF. CDR3 coding DNA: TGTGCCAGTAGTATCACAGGGGATGAGCAGTTCTTC.

This clone was seen repeatedly, ten times or more. The same CDR3 is also encoded by other DNA sequences in this sample. The chain has TRBV11-3 and TRBJ2-7; the match to TRBD1 covers 9 bases. V gave up 5 bases and J gave up 0 bases; unmatched junction bases: 2. CDR1 is SGHNT and CDR2 is YENEEA in the germline V gene. The CDR3 is made up of 14 amino acids. CDR3 bases: TGTGCCAGCAGCCGGGACAGGGCCTCCTACGAGCAGTACTTC. Protein product: CASSRDRASYEQYF.